This TCR beta chain was documented in a study of blood T cell repertoires in COVID-19. This clone was seen just once. The CDR3 contains 13 residues. The germline V gene encodes CDR1 DFQATT and CDR2 SNEGSKA (reference sequence). Trimming shortened V by 3 bases and J by 0 bases, and 9 bases separated the two germline ends. Sequencing used immunoSEQ multiplex PCR; TCRdb keeps in-frame clones, though not all of them. Of around 80,000 clones in the sample, almost 85% were seen once. The gene calls are TRBV20-1 and TRBJ2-7, with a weak D call TRBD1 (6 bases). The TCR originated in a man of 80 years or more with acute or convalescent COVID-19. The sequencing input was peripheral blood. The DNA for the CDR3 is TGCAGTGCTAGTCAGGGGAGCTCCTACGAGCAGTACTTC. Translating it yields CSASQGSSYEQYF.